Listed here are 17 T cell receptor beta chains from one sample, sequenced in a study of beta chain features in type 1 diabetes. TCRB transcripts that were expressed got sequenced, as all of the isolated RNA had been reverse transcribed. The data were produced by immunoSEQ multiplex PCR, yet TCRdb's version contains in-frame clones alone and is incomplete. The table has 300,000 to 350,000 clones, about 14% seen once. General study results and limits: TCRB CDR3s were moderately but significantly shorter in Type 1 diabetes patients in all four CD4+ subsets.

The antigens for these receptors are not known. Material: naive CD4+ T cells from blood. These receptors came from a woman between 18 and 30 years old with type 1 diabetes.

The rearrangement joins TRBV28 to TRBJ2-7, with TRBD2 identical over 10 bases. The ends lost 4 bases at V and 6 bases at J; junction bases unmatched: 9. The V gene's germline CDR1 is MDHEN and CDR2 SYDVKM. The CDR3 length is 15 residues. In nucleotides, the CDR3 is TGTGCCAGCAGTTCCCTAGCGGGAGTGGGTCTCGAGCAGTACTTC. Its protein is CASSSLAGVGLEQYF.

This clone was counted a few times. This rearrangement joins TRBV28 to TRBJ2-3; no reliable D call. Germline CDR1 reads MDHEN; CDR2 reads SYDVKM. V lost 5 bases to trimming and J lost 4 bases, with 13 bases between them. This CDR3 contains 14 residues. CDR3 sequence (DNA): TGTGCCAGCAGTCAACCCCCTACCCCAGATACGCAGTATTTT. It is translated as CASSQPPTPDTQYF.

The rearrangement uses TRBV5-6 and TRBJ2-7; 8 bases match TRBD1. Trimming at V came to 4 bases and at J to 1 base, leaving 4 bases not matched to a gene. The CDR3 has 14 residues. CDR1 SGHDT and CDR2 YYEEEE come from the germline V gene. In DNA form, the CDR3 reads TGTGCCAGCAGCCTGACAGGGGCTTCCTACGAGCAGTACTTC. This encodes CASSLTGASYEQYF.

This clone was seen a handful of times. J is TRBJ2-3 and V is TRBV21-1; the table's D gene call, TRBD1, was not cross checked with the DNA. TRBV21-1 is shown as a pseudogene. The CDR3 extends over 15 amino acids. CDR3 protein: CASSAGTGNTDTQYF. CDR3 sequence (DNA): TGTGCCAGCAGCGCTGGGACAGGGAATACAGATACGCAGTATTTT.

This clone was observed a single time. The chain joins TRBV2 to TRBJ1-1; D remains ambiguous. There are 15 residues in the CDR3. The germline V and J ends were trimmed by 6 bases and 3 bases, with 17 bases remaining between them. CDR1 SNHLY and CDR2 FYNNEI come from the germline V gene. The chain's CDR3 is CASSPRRVMDTEAFF. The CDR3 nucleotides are TGTGCCAGCAGCCCCCGGAGGGTAATGGACACTGAAGCTTTCTTT. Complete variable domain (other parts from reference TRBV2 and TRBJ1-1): EPEVTQTPSHQVTQMGQEVILRCVPISNHLYFYWYRQILGQKVEFLVSFYNNEISEKSEIFDDQFSVERPDGSNFTLKIRSTKLEDSAMYFCASSPRRVMDTEAFFGQGTRLTVV.

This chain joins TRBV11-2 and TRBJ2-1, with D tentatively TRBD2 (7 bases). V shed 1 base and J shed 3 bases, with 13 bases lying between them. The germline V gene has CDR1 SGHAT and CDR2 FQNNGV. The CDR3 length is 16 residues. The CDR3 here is CASSLVGGRVYNEQFF. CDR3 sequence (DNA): TGTGCCAGCAGCTTAGTCGGGGGGCGAGTCTACAATGAGCAGTTCTTC. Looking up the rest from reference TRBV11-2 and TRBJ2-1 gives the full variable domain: EAGVAQSPRYKIIEKRQSVAFWCNPISGHATLYWYQQILGQGPKLLIQFQNNGVVDDSQLPKDRFSAERLKGVDSTLKIQPAKLEDSAVYLCASSLVGGRVYNEQFFGPGTRLTVL.

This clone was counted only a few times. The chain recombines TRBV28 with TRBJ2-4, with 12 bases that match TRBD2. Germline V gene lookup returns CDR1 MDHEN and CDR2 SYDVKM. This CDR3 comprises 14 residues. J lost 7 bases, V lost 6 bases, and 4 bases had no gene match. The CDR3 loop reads CASRRLAGVNIQYF. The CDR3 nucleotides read TGTGCCAGCAGACGACTAGCGGGAGTGAACATTCAGTACTTC.

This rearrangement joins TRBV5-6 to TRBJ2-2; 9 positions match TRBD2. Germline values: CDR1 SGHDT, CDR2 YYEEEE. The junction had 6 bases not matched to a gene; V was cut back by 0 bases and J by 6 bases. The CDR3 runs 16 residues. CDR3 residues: CASSLGRGRASGELFF. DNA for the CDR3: TGTGCCAGCAGCTTGGGGCGCGGGAGGGCCTCCGGGGAGCTGTTTTTT.

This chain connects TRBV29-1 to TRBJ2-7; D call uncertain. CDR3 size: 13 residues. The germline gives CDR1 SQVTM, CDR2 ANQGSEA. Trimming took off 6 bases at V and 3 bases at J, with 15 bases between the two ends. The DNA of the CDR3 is TGCAGCGTCCTCGAGGAGCTACACTACGAGCAGTACTTC. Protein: CSVLEELHYEQYF.

CDR3 sequence reads: CASSRDRTVYEQYF. The CDR3 DNA reads TGTGCCAGCAGCCGGGACAGGACGGTCTACGAGCAGTACTTC. The chain employs TRBV7-2 and TRBJ2-7, with 8 bases that match TRBD1. With 5 bases clipped from V and 3 bases from J, the junction kept 6 bases outside the gene matches. The length of the CDR3 is 14 residues. Germline CDR1 SGHTA, CDR2 FQGNSA.

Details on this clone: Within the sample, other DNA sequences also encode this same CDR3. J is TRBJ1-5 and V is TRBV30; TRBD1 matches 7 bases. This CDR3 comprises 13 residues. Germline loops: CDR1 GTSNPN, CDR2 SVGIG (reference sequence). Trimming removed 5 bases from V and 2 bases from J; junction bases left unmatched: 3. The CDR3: CAWADRGNQPQHF. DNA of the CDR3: TGTGCCTGGGCCGACAGGGGCAATCAGCCCCAGCATTTT.

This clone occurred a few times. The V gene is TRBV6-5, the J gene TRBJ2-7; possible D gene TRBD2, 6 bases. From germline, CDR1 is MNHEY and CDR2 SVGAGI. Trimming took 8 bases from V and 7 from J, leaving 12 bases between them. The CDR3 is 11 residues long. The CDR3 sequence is CASGAGREQYF. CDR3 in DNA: TGTGCCAGCGGGGCGGGGCGGGAGCAGTACTTC.

CDR3: CASSFEGEQYF. In DNA, the CDR3 is TGTGCCAGCAGTTTCGAGGGAGAGCAGTACTTC. This chain links TRBV28 with TRBJ2-7, with D possibly matching TRBD2 (5 bases). V lost 3 bases and J lost 7, with 7 bases in between. Looked up from germline, CDR1 is MDHEN and CDR2 is SYDVKM. CDR3 length: 11 amino acids.

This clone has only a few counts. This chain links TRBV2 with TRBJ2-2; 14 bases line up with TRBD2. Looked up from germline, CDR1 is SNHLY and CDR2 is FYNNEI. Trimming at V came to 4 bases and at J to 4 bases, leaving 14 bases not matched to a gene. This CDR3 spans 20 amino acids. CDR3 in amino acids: CASSGGSLGLAGVVTGELFF. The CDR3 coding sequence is TGTGCCAGCAGTGGGGGGAGTTTGGGACTAGCGGGAGTTGTCACCGGGGAGCTGTTTTTT.

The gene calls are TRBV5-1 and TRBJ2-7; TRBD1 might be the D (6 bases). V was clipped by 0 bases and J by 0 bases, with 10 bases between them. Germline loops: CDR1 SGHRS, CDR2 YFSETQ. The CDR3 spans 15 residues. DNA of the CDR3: TGCGCCAGCAGCTTGGGACAGGCGAGCTCCTACGAGCAGTACTTC. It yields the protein CASSLGQASSYEQYF.

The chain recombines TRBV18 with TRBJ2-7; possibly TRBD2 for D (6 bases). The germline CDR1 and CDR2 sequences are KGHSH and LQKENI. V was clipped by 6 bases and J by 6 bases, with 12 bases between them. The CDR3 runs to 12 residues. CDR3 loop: CASSPGTAEQYV. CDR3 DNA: TGTGCCAGCTCCCCCGGGACTGCCGAGCAGTACGTC.

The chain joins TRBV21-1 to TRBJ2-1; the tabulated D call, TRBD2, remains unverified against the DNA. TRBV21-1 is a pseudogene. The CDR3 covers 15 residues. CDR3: CASSKEEHSNNEQFF. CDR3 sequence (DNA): TGTGCCAGCAGCAAAGAGGAGCATTCGAACAATGAGCAGTTCTTC.